Below, 26 T cell receptor beta chains from the same sample are listed, as sequenced in a study of T cell responses to AZD1222 COVID-19 vaccine. Measured with immunoSEQ multiplex PCR; TCRdb has only the in-frame clones, and not every one. The sample holds 90,000 to 120,000 clones, about 83% seen once. This material consisted of peripheral blood, taken on day 0 of AZD1222 vaccination. The receptors were sampled from an adult in good health.

The chain employs TRBV5-6 and TRBJ1-1, with 7 bases matching TRBD1. The CDR3 is made up of 14 amino acids. V shed 5 bases and J 2 bases; nucleotides not matched to a gene: 6. CDR1 is SGHDT and CDR2 is YYEEEE in the germline V gene. The CDR3 DNA sequence: TGTGCCAGCAGGCTGACAGGGTTCAACACTGAAGCTTTCTTT. Amino acids: CASRLTGFNTEAFF.

This clone was detected a few times. V and J are TRBV12-3 or TRBV12-4 and TRBJ2-7; D is tentatively TRBD1 or TRBD2 (5 bases each). The CDR3 is 12 residues long. Between the trimmed V and J ends, which lost 5 bases and 2 bases, there was a span of 7 bases. The CDR3 loop is CASSLGAYEQYF. CDR3 coding DNA: TGTGCCAGCAGTCTGGGGGCCTACGAGCAGTACTTC.

The V gene is TRBV5-1, the J gene TRBJ2-5; D uncertain. The ends were cut back, 0 bases at V and 0 bases at J, with 6 bases in the middle. The germline V gene encodes CDR1 SGHRS and CDR2 YFSETQ. The CDR3 runs 14 residues. The CDR3 sequence: CASSLGPNQETQYF. The CDR3, as DNA: TGCGCCAGCAGCTTGGGTCCTAACCAAGAGACCCAGTACTTC.

The rearrangement uses TRBV9 and TRBJ1-4, with D maybe TRBD1 (6 bases). V lost 0 bases and J lost 8, with 14 bases in between. From germline, CDR1 is SGDLS and CDR2 YYNGEE. The CDR3 length is 15 residues. Here the CDR3 reads CASSVGTGSLEKLFF. CDR3 bases: TGTGCCAGCAGCGTAGGAACAGGGTCACTCGAAAAACTGTTTTTT.

The rearrangement links TRBV4-3 to TRBJ2-5; 10 bases align to TRBD2. The CDR3 loop spans 19 amino acids. J gave up 2 bases and V 0 bases, and 12 bases lay outside the gene matches. From germline, CDR1 is LGHNA and CDR2 YSLEER. The CDR3 region is CASSQDWGKRGGLQETQYF. CDR3 nucleotides: TGCGCCAGCAGCCAAGATTGGGGAAAGCGGGGGGGCCTACAAGAGACCCAGTACTTC.

The genes are TRBV19 and TRBJ1-4; D is unclear. Germline assignment: CDR1 LNHDA and CDR2 SQIVND (reference sequence). The CDR3 is 13 amino acids. V lost 8 bases, J lost 2 bases, and 9 bases lay in between. In DNA, the CDR3 is TGTGCCAGTTGCGGGCAGACTAATGAAAAACTGTTTTTT. Amino acid sequence: CASCGQTNEKLFF. Full variable domain (rest looked up from reference TRBV19 and TRBJ1-4): DGGITQSPKYLFRKEGQNVTLSCEQNLNHDAMYWYRQDPGQGLRLIYYSQIVNDFQKGDIAEGYSVSREKKESFPLTVTSAQKNPTAFYLCASCGQTNEKLFFGSGTQLSVL.

In its sample, this clone was seen a few times. This chain connects TRBV7-2 to TRBJ2-1; 10 bases align to TRBD1. V shed 0 bases, J shed 7 bases, and the junction held 6 bases outside the gene matches. The CDR3 has 16 amino acids. CDR1 and CDR2 (germline): SGHTA, FQGNSA. The chain's CDR3 is CASSLATGGLRNEQFF. The DNA for the CDR3 is TGTGCCAGCAGCTTAGCGACAGGGGGCTTGAGGAATGAGCAGTTCTTC.

The chain recombines TRBV7-2 with TRBJ1-1; D remains ambiguous. The germline gives CDR1 SGHTA, CDR2 FQGNSA. Trimming shortened V by 0 bases and J by 11 bases, and 13 bases separated the two germline ends. CDR3 length equals 13 residues. CDR3 coding DNA: TGTGCCAGCAGCTTAGCGAGGGTGGCCTACGCTTTCTTT. This gives the protein CASSLARVAYAFF.

The rearrangement uses TRBV5-4 and TRBJ1-4; D is perhaps TRBD1 (6 bases). V shed 4 bases and J shed 3 bases, with 16 bases lying between them. Germline CDR1 and CDR2: SGHNT and YYREEE (reference sequence). The CDR3 consists of 16 residues. CDR3 sequence: CASSPRGGGANEKLFF. The CDR3 DNA is TGTGCCAGCAGCCCCCGGGGAGGGGGGGCTAATGAAAAACTGTTTTTT. The full variable domain, in which reference TRBV5-4 and TRBJ1-4 provide the parts outside the CDR3, is ETGVTQSPTHLIKTRGQQVTLRCSSQSGHNTVSWYQQALGQGPQFIFQYYREEENGRGNFPPRFSGLQFPNYSSELNVNALELDDSALYLCASSPRGGGANEKLFFGSGTQLSVL.

In this sample, this clone turned up once. The rearrangement links TRBV6-5 to TRBJ1-5, with D unresolved. V lost 2 bases to trimming and J lost 7 bases, with 9 bases between them. The germline V gene encodes CDR1 MNHEY and CDR2 SVGAGI. This CDR3 has 13 residues. The CDR3 DNA reads TGTGCCAGCAGTTACAAGGTCGGCCAGCCCCAGCATTTT. This gives the protein CASSYKVGQPQHF.

This rearrangement joins TRBV6-2 or TRBV6-3 to TRBJ1-1; D unclear. Trimming stripped 0 bases from V and 0 bases from J, with 8 bases between. The germline V gene has CDR1 MNHEY and CDR2 SVGEGT. This CDR3 contains 15 residues. CDR3 loop: CASSYSVILNTEAFF. CDR3 nucleotide sequence: TGTGCCAGCAGTTACTCGGTTATCCTGAACACTGAAGCTTTCTTT.

This chain connects TRBV27 to TRBJ1-5; weak D call: TRBD1 (5 bases). V lost 5 bases to trimming and J lost 2 bases, with 10 bases between them. This CDR3 is 14 amino acids long. The germline V gene encodes CDR1 MNHEY and CDR2 SMNVEV (reference sequence). CDR3 amino acids: CASSPDRGNQPQHF. CDR3 bases: TGTGCCAGCAGTCCCGACAGAGGCAATCAGCCCCAGCATTTT.

The V and J genes are TRBV10-3 and TRBJ1-5, with 8 bases fitting TRBD1. The germline V gene has CDR1 ENHRY and CDR2 SYGVKD. The CDR3 covers 13 residues. After removal of 4 bases from V and 7 bases from J, the junction contained 3 bases not matched to a gene. CDR3 loop: CAISAGQGQPQHF. The CDR3 DNA sequence: TGTGCCATCAGTGCCGGACAGGGACAGCCCCAGCATTTT.

The chain uses TRBV7-2 and TRBJ1-3; no clear D gene. The germline V and J ends were trimmed by 5 bases and 0 bases, with 8 bases remaining between them. This CDR3 is 14 amino acids long. Germline V gene lookup returns CDR1 SGHTA and CDR2 FQGNSA. CDR3: CASSLGSSGNTIYF. The CDR3 DNA is TGTGCCAGCAGCCTCGGGAGCTCTGGAAACACCATATATTTT.

V usage is TRBV30 and J usage is TRBJ1-2, with 11 bases aligning to TRBD1. This CDR3 region has 15 residues. Germline CDR1 GTSNPN, CDR2 SVGIG (reference sequence). Losses at the gene ends were 2 bases for V and 4 bases for J; bases not matched to a gene: 6. CDR3: CAWSLGTGGFYGYTF. As DNA, the CDR3 is TGTGCCTGGAGTCTCGGGACAGGGGGTTTCTATGGCTACACCTTC.

V gene TRBV5-1 combines with J gene TRBJ2-2; TRBD1 matches at 11 bases. V dropped 4 bases and J dropped 4; count of bases not matched to a gene: 3. This CDR3 comprises 15 residues. Per the germline V gene, CDR1 is SGHRS and CDR2 is YFSETQ. The CDR3 DNA reads as TGCGCCAGCAGCGGACAGGGGGCGAGCACCGGGGAGCTGTTTTTT. Translated: CASSGQGASTGELFF.

V is TRBV6-2 or TRBV6-3 and J is TRBJ1-1; no clear D gene. In germline, CDR1 is MNHEY, CDR2 SVGEGT. The CDR3 totals 16 residues. V lost 6 bases, J lost 0 bases, and 17 bases lay in between. DNA for the CDR3: TGTGCCAGCAGCCCCCGGACCACAACAATGAACACTGAAGCTTTCTTT. Encoded protein: CASSPRTTTMNTEAFF.

The chain joins TRBV10-2 to TRBJ1-3; the D is unclear. Looked up from germline, CDR1 is WSHSY and CDR2 is SAAADI. The CDR3 sequence is 16 residues long. The V end lost 0 bases, the J end lost 0 bases, and 9 bases lay between the germline ends. CDR3 nucleotides: TGCGCCAGCAGTGAGTCCCCGGCAAGCTCTGGAAACACCATATATTTT. This gives the protein CASSESPASSGNTIYF.

CDR3 amino acids: CASSIDLRSPLHF. The CDR3 DNA follows: TGTGCCAGTAGTATAGATCTTCGATCACCCCTCCACTTT. J is TRBJ1-6 and V is TRBV19; D is ambiguous. The CDR3 is 13 amino acids. V lost 0 bases and J 10 bases, leaving 7 bases between the germline ends. CDR1 and CDR2 from the germline V gene are LNHDA and SQIVND (reference sequence). Looking up the rest from reference TRBV19 and TRBJ1-6 gives the full variable domain: DGGITQSPKYLFRKEGQNVTLSCEQNLNHDAMYWYRQDPGQGLRLIYYSQIVNDFQKGDIAEGYSVSREKKESFPLTVTSAQKNPTAFYLCASSIDLRSPLHFGNGTRLTVT.

The J gene is TRBJ1-3, the V gene TRBV10-3; tentative D call: TRBD1 (6 bases). Germline V lookup: CDR1 ENHRY, CDR2 SYGVKD. The V end was cut by 1 base, the J end by 4 bases, with 8 bases between. The CDR3 loop spans 14 amino acids. The CDR3 loop is CAISEWGQGNTIYF. For the CDR3, the DNA is TGTGCCATCAGTGAGTGGGGGCAAGGAAACACCATATATTTT.

This chain links TRBV7-9 with TRBJ1-1; D gene ambiguous. V lost 2 bases to trimming and J lost 1 base, with 17 bases between them. The germline CDR1 and CDR2 sequences are SEHNR and FQNEAQ (reference sequence). This CDR3 comprises 17 residues. The CDR3 DNA is TGTGCCAGCAGCTTAAAGGGTGCGGCGGGGAGGAACACTGAAGCTTTCTTT. Translated: CASSLKGAAGRNTEAFF.

The CDR3 region is CASSLDSSSYNSPLHF. For the CDR3, the DNA is TGTGCCAGCAGCTTGGATAGCAGCTCCTATAATTCACCCCTCCACTTT. The V call is TRBV7-6, the J call TRBJ1-6, with D uncertain. Germline V gives CDR1 SGHVS, CDR2 FNYEAQ. Trimming left V 3 bases short and J 0 bases short, with 9 bases between. This CDR3 spans 16 amino acids.

The V and J genes are TRBV29-1 and TRBJ2-5; D unresolved. Per germline, CDR1 SQVTM and CDR2 ANQGSEA. V was trimmed by 3 bases and J by 5 bases, leaving 7 bases between them. This CDR3 comprises 11 residues. This CDR3 is CSVDLRETQYF. CDR3 in DNA: TGCAGCGTTGATCTCCGGGAGACCCAGTACTTC.

The rearrangement links TRBV18 to TRBJ1-5; 9 bases fit TRBD1. CDR1 KGHSH and CDR2 LQKENI come from the germline V gene. The junction had 8 bases not matched to a gene; V was cut back by 4 bases and J by 4 bases. The CDR3 has 16 amino acids. The CDR3 DNA reads TGTGCCAGCTCACTATCGACAGGGGGGAATAATCAGCCCCAGCATTTT. Protein: CASSLSTGGNNQPQHF.

This clone was counted once. V and J are TRBV7-2 and TRBJ1-6; no firm D call. Trimming removed 5 bases from V and 7 bases from J, with 12 bases in between. In germline, CDR1 is SGHTA, CDR2 FQGNSA. This CDR3 has 14 residues. The CDR3 region is CASSLREGNSPLHF. CDR3 coding DNA: TGTGCCAGCAGCCTTAGGGAGGGCAATTCACCCCTCCACTTT.

The chain links TRBV6-6 to TRBJ2-7; D possibly corresponds to TRBD1 (5 bases). The CDR3 has 13 amino acids. Trimming shortened V by 5 bases and J by 6 bases, and 14 bases separated the two germline ends. Per germline, CDR1 MNHNY and CDR2 SVGAGI (reference sequence). CDR3: CASSDQGSREQYF. In DNA, the CDR3 is TGTGCCAGCAGTGACCAGGGTTCTCGCGAGCAGTACTTC.